A single T cell receptor (beta chain) is shown here with its context. Trimming removed 3 bases at V and 1 base at J, with 14 bases between. Per the germline V gene, CDR1 is SGHRS and CDR2 is YFSETQ. The CDR3 length is 15 residues. The assay was immunoSEQ multiplex PCR, and TCRdb's table has in-frame clones only and misses some. The sample holds about 280,000 clones, 90% seen once. This record belongs to a study of blood T cell repertoires in COVID-19. Turning to the study itself: COVID-19 samples, acute and convalescent, were from the United States, Italy and Spain.

The chain carries TRBV5-1 and TRBJ2-7; perhaps TRBD2 as D (6 bases). This TCR came from a woman aged 25-40 years with acute COVID-19. The sample was PBMCs or T cells enriched from blood (not recorded which). The CDR3 region has the DNA TGCGCCAGCAGCTCGCTATCCCGGGGGTCCTACGAGCAGTACTTC. Its translation is CASSSLSRGSYEQYF.